This T cell receptor (beta chain) was sequenced in a study of T-cell memory formation after mild COVID-19. Study-wide background: TCR clusters were mostly confined to one donor each. Findings of the study overall: Contracting CD8+ clones were enriched in EMRA, CD4+ mainly in CM and EM. Day 15 to 85 contracting clones showed balanced CD4/CD8; day 15 to 37 expanders favored CD4+. Pre-infection memory contained some responding clones, which suggested that cross-reactive memory had joined.

In TCRdb, the 5' RACE reads were re-called with MiXCR into one record per CDR3 protein. The sample contains over 150,000 distinct CDR3 sequences, about a fifth of which appear only once. The CDR3 loop spans 15 amino acids. Germline-derived CDR1 and CDR2 are KGHDR and SFDVKD. After removal of 2 bases from V and 7 bases from J, the junction contained 6 bases not matched to a gene. In the case of this clonotype: What it recognizes is unknown.

The rearrangement uses TRBV24-1 and TRBJ1-4; 7 bases fit TRBD1. Sequencing was carried out using PBMCs or a T cell subset sorted from them (not recorded which). The clonotype comes from an adult woman who had mild COVID-19 (a few samples of this study predate the infection). Cell type and time point are not known. CDR3 DNA: TGTGCCACCAGTGATTCCCGACAGGGCGGTGAAAAACTGTTTTTT. The encoded protein is CATSDSRQGGEKLFF.